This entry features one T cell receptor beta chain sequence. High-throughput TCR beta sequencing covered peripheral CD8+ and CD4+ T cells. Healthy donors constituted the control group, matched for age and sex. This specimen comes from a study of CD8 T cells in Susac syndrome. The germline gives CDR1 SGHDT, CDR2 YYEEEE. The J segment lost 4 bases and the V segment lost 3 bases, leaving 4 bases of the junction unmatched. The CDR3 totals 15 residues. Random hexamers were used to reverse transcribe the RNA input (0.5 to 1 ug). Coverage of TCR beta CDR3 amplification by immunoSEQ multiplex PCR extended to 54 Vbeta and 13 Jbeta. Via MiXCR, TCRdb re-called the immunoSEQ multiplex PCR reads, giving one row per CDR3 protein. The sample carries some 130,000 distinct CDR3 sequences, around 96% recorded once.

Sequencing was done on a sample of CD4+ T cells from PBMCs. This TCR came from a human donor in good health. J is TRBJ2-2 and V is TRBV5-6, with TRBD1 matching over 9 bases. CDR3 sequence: CASSYRDRATGELFF. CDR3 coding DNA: TGTGCCAGCAGCTACCGGGACAGGGCCACCGGGGAGCTGTTTTTT.